This paragraph reports one T cell receptor beta chain. TCRdb used MiXCR to reprocess the 5' RACE reads, holding one entry per CDR3 protein. This sample yields 250,000 or so distinct CDR3 sequences, of which about 24% are seen a single time; more than 0.6% belongs to the top ten. The sample comes from a study of CD8 T cells in ankylosing spondylitis. V lost 7 bases to trimming and J lost 0 bases, with 14 bases between them. From germline, CDR1 is SQVTM and CDR2 ANQGSEA. The CDR3 is 14 residues long. Sequencing was carried out using blood, either unsorted or a sorted T cell fraction (not recorded which). This TCR came from a male donor with ankylosing spondylitis or in good health (not recorded which). This chain connects TRBV29-1 to TRBJ2-3; weak D call: TRBD1 (6 bases). The CDR3 nucleotides read TGCAGCGAAAGAGGGGGAGCTAGCACAGATACGCAGTATTTT. It encodes CSERGGASTDTQYF.